Presented here are 3 T cell receptor beta chains from one specimen sequenced in a study of cytomegalovirus exposure and HLA in healthy donors. 13 Jbeta primers and 60 Vbeta primers were used for the PCR. Libraries were prepared by immunoSEQ multiplex PCR; TCRdb keeps only in-frame clonotypes and omits some of them. The profile shows 200,000 to 250,000 clones, approximately 78% of them singletons. Sample: PBMCs. The receptors shown here come from a young man in good health and CMV-seronegative.

V and J are TRBV6-5 and TRBJ1-6; TRBD1 agrees at 7 bases. CDR1 is MNHEY, CDR2 SVGAGI, per germline. The V segment lost 6 bases and the J segment 7 bases; nucleotides outside the gene matches: 3. This CDR3 is 13 amino acids long. CDR3 in amino acids: CASRPQGNSPLHF. The CDR3 region has the DNA TGTGCCAGCAGACCACAGGGGAATTCACCCCTCCACTTT.

V usage is TRBV19 and J usage is TRBJ2-3; D is possibly TRBD1 (6 bases). The V and J ends lost 3 bases and 1 base respectively, with 11 bases between them. CDR1 LNHDA and CDR2 SQIVND come from the germline V gene (reference sequence). This CDR3 contains 15 residues. The CDR3 DNA reads TGTGCCAGTAGTATGTTCAGGGGTGGCACAGATACGCAGTATTTT. It yields the protein CASSMFRGGTDTQYF. Complete variable domain (other parts from reference TRBV19 and TRBJ2-3): DGGITQSPKYLFRKEGQNVTLSCEQNLNHDAMYWYRQDPGQGLRLIYYSQIVNDFQKGDIAEGYSVSREKKESFPLTVTSAQKNPTAFYLCASSMFRGGTDTQYFGPGTRLTVL.

The chain has TRBV11-2 and TRBJ2-5; 9 bases line up with TRBD2. The CDR3 sequence is 17 residues long. Germline CDR1 SGHAT, CDR2 FQNNGV. The V gene end was trimmed by 5 bases and the J gene end by 4 bases; junction bases not matched to a gene: 14. CDR3 bases: TGTGCCAGCAGCCCTTTCTTGCGGGGGGGCCGGAGAGAGACCCAGTACTTC. This gives the protein CASSPFLRGGRRETQYF. Combining the CDR3 with reference TRBV11-2 and TRBJ2-5 gives the whole variable domain EAGVAQSPRYKIIEKRQSVAFWCNPISGHATLYWYQQILGQGPKLLIQFQNNGVVDDSQLPKDRFSAERLKGVDSTLKIQPAKLEDSAVYLCASSPFLRGGRRETQYFGPGTRLLVL.